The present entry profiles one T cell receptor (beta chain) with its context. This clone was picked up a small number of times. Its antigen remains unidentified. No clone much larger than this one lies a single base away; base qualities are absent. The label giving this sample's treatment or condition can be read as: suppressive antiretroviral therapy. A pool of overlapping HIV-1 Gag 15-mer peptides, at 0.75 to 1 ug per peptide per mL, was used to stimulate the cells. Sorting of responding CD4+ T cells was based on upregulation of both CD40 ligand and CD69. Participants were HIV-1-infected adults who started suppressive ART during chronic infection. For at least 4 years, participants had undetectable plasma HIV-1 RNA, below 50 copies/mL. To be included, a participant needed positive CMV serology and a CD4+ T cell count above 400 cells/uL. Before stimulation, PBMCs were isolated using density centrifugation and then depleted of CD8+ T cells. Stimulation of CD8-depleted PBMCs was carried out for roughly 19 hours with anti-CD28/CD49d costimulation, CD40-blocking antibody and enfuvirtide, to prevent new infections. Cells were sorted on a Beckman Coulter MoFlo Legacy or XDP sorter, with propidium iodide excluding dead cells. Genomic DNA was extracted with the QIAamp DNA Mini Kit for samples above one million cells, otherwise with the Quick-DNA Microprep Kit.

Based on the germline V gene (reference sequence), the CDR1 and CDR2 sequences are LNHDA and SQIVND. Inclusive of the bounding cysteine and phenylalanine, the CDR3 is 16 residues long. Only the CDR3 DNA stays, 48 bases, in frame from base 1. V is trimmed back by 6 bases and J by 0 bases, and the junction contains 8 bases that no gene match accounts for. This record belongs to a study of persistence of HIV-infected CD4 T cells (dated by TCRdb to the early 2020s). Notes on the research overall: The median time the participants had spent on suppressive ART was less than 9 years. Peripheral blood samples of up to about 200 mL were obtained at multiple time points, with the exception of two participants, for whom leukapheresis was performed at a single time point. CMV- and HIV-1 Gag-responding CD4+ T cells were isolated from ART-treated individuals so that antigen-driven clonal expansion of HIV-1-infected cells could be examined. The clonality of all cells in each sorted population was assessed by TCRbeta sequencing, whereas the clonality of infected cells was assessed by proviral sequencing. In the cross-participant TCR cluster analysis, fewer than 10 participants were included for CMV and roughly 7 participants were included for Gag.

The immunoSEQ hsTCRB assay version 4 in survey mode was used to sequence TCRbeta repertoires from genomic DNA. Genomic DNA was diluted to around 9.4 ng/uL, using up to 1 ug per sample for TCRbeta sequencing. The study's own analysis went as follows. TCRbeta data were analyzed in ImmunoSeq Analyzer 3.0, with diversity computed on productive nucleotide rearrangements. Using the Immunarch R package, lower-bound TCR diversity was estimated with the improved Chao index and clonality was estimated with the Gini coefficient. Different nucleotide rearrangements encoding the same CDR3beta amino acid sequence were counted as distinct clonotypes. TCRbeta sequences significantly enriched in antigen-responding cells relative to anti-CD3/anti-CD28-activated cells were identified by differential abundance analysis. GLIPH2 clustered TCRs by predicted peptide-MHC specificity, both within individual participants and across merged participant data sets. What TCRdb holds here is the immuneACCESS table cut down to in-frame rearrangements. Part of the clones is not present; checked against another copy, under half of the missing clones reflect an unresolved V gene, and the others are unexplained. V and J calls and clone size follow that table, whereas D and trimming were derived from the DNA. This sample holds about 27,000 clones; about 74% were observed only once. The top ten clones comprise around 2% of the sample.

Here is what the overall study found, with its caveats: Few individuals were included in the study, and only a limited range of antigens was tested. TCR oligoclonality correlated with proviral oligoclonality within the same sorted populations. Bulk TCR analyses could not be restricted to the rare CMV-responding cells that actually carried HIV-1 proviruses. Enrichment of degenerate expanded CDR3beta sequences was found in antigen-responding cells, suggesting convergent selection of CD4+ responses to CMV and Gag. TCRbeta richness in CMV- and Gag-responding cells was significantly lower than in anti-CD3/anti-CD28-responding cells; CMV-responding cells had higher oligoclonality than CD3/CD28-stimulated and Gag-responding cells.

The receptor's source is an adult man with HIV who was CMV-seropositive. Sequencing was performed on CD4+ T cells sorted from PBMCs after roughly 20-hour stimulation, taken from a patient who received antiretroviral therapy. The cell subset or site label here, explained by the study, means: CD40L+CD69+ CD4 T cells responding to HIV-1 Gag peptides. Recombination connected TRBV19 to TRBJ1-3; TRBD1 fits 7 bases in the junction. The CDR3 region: CASSQDRSYSGNTIYF. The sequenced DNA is TGTGCCAGTAGCCAGGACAGGAGTTACTCTGGAAACACCATATATTTT.